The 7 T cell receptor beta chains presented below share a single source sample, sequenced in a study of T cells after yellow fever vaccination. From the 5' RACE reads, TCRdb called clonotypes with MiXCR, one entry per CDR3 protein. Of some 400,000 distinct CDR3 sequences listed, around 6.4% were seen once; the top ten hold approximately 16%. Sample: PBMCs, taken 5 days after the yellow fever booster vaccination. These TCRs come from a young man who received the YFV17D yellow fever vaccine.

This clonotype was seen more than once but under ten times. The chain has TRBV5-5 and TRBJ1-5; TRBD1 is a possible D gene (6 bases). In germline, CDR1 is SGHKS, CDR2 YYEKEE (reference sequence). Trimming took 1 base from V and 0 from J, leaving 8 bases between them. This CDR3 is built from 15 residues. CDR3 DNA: TGTGCCAGCAGCTTGCAGGGGATTAGCAATCAGCCCCAGCATTTT. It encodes CASSLQGISNQPQHF.

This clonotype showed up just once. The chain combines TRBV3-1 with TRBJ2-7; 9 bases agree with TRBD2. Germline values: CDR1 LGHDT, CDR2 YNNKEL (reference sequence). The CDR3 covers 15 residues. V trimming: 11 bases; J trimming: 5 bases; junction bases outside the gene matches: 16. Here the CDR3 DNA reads TGTGCCTGCACCCACTTAGCGGGAGTATCCGACGAGCAGTACTTC. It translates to CACTHLAGVSDEQYF.

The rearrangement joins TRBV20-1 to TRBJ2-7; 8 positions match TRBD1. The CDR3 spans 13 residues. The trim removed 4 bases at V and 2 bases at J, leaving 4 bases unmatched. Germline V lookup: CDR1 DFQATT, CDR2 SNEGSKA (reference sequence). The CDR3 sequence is CSANGQGTYEQYF. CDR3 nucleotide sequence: TGCAGTGCTAACGGACAGGGAACCTACGAGCAGTACTTC.

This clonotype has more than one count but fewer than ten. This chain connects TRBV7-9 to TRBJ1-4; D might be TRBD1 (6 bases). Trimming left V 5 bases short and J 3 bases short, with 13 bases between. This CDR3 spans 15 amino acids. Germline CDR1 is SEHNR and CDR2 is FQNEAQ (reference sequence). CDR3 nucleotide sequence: TGTGCCAGCAGCCAACAGGGTTGGCCTAATGAAAAACTGTTTTTT. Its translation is CASSQQGWPNEKLFF.

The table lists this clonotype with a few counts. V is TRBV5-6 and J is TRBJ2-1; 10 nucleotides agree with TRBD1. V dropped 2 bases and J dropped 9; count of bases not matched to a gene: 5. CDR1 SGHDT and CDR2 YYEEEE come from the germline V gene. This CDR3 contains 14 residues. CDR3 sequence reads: CASSFPDRGSEQFF. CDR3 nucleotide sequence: TGTGCCAGCAGCTTTCCGGACAGGGGGAGTGAGCAGTTCTTC.

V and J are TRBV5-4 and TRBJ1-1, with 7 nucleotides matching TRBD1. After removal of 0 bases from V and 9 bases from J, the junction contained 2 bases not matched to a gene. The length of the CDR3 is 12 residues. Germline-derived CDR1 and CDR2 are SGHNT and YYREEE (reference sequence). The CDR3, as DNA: TGTGCCAGCAGCTTGGACAGGGGAAAAGCTTTCTTT. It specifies CASSLDRGKAFF.

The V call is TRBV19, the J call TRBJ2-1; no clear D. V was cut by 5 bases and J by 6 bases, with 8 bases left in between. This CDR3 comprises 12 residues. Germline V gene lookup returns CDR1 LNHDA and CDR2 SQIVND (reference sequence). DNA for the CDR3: TGTGCCAGTAGTTTCGTGCGCAATGAGCAGTTCTTC. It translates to CASSFVRNEQFF.